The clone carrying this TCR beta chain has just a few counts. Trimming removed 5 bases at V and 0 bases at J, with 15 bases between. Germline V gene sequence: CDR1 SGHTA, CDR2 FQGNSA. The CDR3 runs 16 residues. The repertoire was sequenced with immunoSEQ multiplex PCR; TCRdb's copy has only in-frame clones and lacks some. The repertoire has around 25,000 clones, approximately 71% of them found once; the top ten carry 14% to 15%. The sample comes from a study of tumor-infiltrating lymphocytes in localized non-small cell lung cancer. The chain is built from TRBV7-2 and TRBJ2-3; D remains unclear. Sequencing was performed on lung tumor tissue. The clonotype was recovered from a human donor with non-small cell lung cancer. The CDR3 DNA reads TGTGCCAGCAGCCTTCATACAGCAATTAGCACAGATACGCAGTATTTT. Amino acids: CASSLHTAISTDTQYF.